Listed below are T cell receptor beta chains from one sample, sequenced in a study of shared clonotypes between healthy human individuals. Some clones are missing from TCRdb's copy, which holds only in-frame ones; the method was immunoSEQ multiplex PCR. The sample consists of under 1,900,000 clones, 97% to 99% of them appearing once. Source material: naive CD4+ T cells sorted from blood. The receptors were gathered from a man younger than 45 in good health. The CDR3 runs from the conserved cysteine through the conserved F or W. The order of the fields is clone size, J gene, V gene, D gene, CDR3 DNA, CDR3 protein. D genes are given only for firm matches. Expanded clones get a size class; other rows say once, few or many, or leave the size out.

>-|TRBJ1-1|TRBV6-5|TRBD1
TGTGCCAGCAGTCCGAACAGGGGCACTGAAGCTTTCTTT
CASSPNRGTEAFF
>-|TRBJ2-2|TRBV19|-
TGTGCCACCAGGGTGGTAGGGACCGGGGAGCTGTTTTTT
CATRVVGTGELFF
>-|TRBJ2-7|TRBV6-4|TRBD1
TGTGCCAGCAGTGGACAGGGTTTTCGTAACTACGAGCAGTACTTC
CASSGQGFRNYEQYF
>-|TRBJ1-1|TRBV18|TRBD1
TGTGCCAGCTCGCGCGACAGGGCCGGAACTTTCTTT
CASSRDRAGTFF
>-|TRBJ2-3|TRBV4-3|-
TGCGCCAGCAGCCAAGCAGGGCGGACAGATACGCAGTATTTT
CASSQAGRTDTQYF
>-|TRBJ2-7|TRBV7-7|-
TGTGCTAGCAGCTTAAGGTTGGGGAGCTCCTACGAGCAGTACTTC
CASSLRLGSSYEQYF
>-|TRBJ1-4|TRBV7-9|TRBD1
TGTGCCTGGGAAAGACAGGGTCATGAAAAACTGTTTTTT
CAWERQGHEKLFF
>-|TRBJ2-1|TRBV18|-
TGTGCCAGCTCACCACCCAAAGGGGCGATTTTCTACAATGAGCAGTTCTTC
CASSPPKGAIFYNEQFF
>-|TRBJ2-5|TRBV5-6|-
TGTGCCAGCAGCTTGAGTCGGCGGGTGGAGACCCAGTACTTC
CASSLSRRVETQYF
>-|TRBJ2-1|TRBV5-1|-
TGCGCCAGCAGCTTGACCGTATACAATGAGCAGTTCTTC
CASSLTVYNEQFF
>-|TRBJ2-7|TRBV4-2|TRBD2
TGTGCCAGCAGCCACCTTAGCGGGACCTCTTCCTACGAGCAGTACTTC
CASSHLSGTSSYEQYF
>once|TRBJ1-1|TRBV7-9|-
TGTGCCAGCAGCTTACAGGGCGGCACTGAAGCTTTCTTT
CASSLQGGTEAFF
>-|TRBJ2-7|TRBV28|-
TGTGCCAGCAGTTCAGTAGGACGGCTTTCCTACGAGCAGTACTTC
CASSSVGRLSYEQYF
>-|TRBJ2-4|TRBV9|TRBD2
TGTGCCAGCAGCGTAGGGGTAGCGGGAGAGGTTGGGAACATTCAGTACTTC
CASSVGVAGEVGNIQYF
>-|TRBJ2-5|TRBV2|-
TGTGCCAGCAGTGCATTAGCTCAAGAGACCCAGTACTTC
CASSALAQETQYF
>-|TRBJ1-2|TRBV7-9|TRBD1
TGTGCCAGCAGCACCACCGCCCCACAGGGGGTGGCTCGGGGAGGCTACACCTTC
CASSTTAPQGVARGGYTF
>-|TRBJ1-5|TRBV29-1|-
TGCAGCGTTGTGTTGGCTGGTGGTCAGCCCCAGCATTTT
CSVVLAGGQPQHF
>-|TRBJ2-1|TRBV12-5|-
TGTGCTAGTGGTTTGTGGCCTGAGCAGTTCTTC
CASGLWPEQFF
>-|TRBJ2-5|TRBV18|-
TGTGCCAGCTCACCAACCGGGCCCCCGGGAGAGACCCAGTACTTC
CASSPTGPPGETQYF
>-|TRBJ2-7|TRBV7-9|TRBD2
TGTGCCAGCAGCTTAGTCACTAGCGGGATGGTAACCTACGAGCAGTACTTC
CASSLVTSGMVTYEQYF
>-|TRBJ2-1|TRBV7-8|-
TGTGCCAGCAGCTTAGGTCGATATGGTTTCTTC
CASSLGRYGFF
>-|TRBJ1-4|TRBV28|-
TGTGCCAGCAGCCTAGCCCCGAGCGAACTGTTTTTT
CASSLAPSELFF
>-|TRBJ1-1|TRBV5-1|TRBD1
TGCGCCAGCAGCTTGGGTGCAGGGGGCGAATCTGAAGCTTTCTTT
CASSLGAGGESEAFF
>-|TRBJ1-1|TRBV18|TRBD1
TGTGCCAGCTCACGCGAGCTCACAGGGGTTGGTGAAGCTTTCTTT
CASSRELTGVGEAFF
>-|TRBJ2-1|TRBV6-5|TRBD1
TGTGCCAGCAGTTGGACAGGGAAAAGTTTCAATGAGCAGTTCTTC
CASSWTGKSFNEQFF
>-|TRBJ1-2|TRBV10-3|-
TGTGCCATCAGACCTGGCCCGGACGGGGTCTATGGCTACACCTTC
CAIRPGPDGVYGYTF
>once|TRBJ2-5|TRBV10-1|-
TGCGCCAGCAGTGAGGACAGTGAAGAGACCCAGTACTTC
CASSEDSEETQYF
>-|TRBJ1-1|TRBV28|-
TGTGCCAGCAGTCACCCGACCCTCGGGAACACTGAAGCTTTCTTT
CASSHPTLGNTEAFF
>-|TRBJ2-2|TRBV18|TRBD2
TGTGCCAGCTCACTAACTAGCGGGAGTATCGGGGAGCTGTTTTTT
CASSLTSGSIGELFF
>once|TRBJ1-2|TRBV11-2|-
TGTGCCAGCAGCTTAGGGGTGAGACAGAGTCGCTATGGCTACACCTTC
CASSLGVRQSRYGYTF
>-|TRBJ2-3|TRBV14|-
TGTGCCAGCAGCCAAGATACGTGGCCGGACACAGATACGCAGTATTTT
CASSQDTWPDTDTQYF
>-|TRBJ2-7|TRBV5-1|-
TGCGCCAGCAGCCCGGAGGGTTTCCACGAGCAGTACTTC
CASSPEGFHEQYF
>-|TRBJ2-7|TRBV5-1|TRBD1
TGCGCCAGCAGCTTGGACAGGGGATACGAGCAGTACTTC
CASSLDRGYEQYF
>-|TRBJ2-5|TRBV11-2|TRBD2
TGTGCCAGCAGCTCGTTAGGCGGGAGGGCCCCAGAGACCCAGTACTTC
CASSSLGGRAPETQYF
>-|TRBJ2-2|TRBV28|-
TGTGCCAGCTTAGACACCGGGGAGCTGTTTTTT
CASLDTGELFF
>-|TRBJ1-1|TRBV18|-
TGTGCCAGTGGTTCATCGGGGGGGCGCGGCACTGAAGCTTTCTTT
CASGSSGGRGTEAFF
>-|TRBJ2-2|TRBV13|TRBD2
TGTGCCAGCAGCTTATTAAGGCGGGAGAGGATCGGGGAGCTGTTTTTT
CASSLLRRERIGELFF
>-|TRBJ2-1|TRBV7-2|-
TGTGCCAGCAGCTTAGCGGTTCCTTCCTACAATGAGCAGTTCTTC
CASSLAVPSYNEQFF
>once|TRBJ2-5|TRBV19|-
TGTGCCAGTCGTCCACGTCCTAGCGATCAAGAGACCCAGTACTTC
CASRPRPSDQETQYF
>-|TRBJ2-1|TRBV9|TRBD2
TGTGCCAGCAGCGTAGGTTCTAGCGGAAATGAGCAGTTCTTC
CASSVGSSGNEQFF